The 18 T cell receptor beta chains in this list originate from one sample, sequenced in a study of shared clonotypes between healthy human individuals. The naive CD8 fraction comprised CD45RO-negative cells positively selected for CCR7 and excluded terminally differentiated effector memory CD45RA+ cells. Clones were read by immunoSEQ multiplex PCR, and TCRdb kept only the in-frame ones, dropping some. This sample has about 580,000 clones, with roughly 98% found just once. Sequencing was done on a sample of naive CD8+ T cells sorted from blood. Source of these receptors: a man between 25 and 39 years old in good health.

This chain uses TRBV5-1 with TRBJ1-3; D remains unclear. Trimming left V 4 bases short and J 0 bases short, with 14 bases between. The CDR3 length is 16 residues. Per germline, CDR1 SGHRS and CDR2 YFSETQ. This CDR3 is CASSPFSGSSGNTIYF. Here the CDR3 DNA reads TGCGCCAGCAGCCCGTTTAGTGGTAGCTCTGGAAACACCATATATTTT.

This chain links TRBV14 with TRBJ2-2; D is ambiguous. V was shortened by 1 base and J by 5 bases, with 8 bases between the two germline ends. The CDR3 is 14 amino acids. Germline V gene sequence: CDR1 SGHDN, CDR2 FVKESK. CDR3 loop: CASSQVLGTGELFF. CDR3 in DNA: TGTGCCAGCAGCCAAGTACTCGGGACCGGGGAGCTGTTTTTT.

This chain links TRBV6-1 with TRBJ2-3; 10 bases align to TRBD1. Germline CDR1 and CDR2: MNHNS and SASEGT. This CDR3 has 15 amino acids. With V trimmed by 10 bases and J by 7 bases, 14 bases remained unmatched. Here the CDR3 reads CATLGGTGAWNTQYF. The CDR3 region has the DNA TGTGCCACCCTGGGGGGGACAGGGGCATGGAATACGCAGTATTTT.

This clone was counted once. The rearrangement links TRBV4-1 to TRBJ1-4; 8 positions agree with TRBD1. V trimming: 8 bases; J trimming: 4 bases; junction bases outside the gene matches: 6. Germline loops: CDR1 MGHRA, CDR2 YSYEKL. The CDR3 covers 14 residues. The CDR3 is CASGGDRLNEKLFF. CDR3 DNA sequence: TGCGCCAGCGGCGGGGACAGGCTTAATGAAAAACTGTTTTTT.

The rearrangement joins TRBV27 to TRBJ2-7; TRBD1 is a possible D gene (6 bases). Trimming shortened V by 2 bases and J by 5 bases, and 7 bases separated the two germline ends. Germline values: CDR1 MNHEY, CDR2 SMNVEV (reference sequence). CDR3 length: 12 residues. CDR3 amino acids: CASSLGGHEQYF. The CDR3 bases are TGTGCCAGCAGTTTAGGGGGCCACGAGCAGTACTTC.

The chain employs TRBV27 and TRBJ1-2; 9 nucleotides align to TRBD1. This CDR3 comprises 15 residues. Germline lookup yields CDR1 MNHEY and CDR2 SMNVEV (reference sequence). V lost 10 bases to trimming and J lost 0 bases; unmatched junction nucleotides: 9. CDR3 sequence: CATKVGTGSNYGYTF. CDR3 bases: TGTGCCACCAAGGTGGGGACAGGGTCTAACTATGGCTACACCTTC.

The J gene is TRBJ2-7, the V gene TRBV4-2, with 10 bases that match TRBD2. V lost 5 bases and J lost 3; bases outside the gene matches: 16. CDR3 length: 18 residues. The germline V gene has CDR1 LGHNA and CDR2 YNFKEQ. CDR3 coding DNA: TGTGCCAGCAGCGCGGGACTAGCGATCCCCCCTTGGCGCTACGAGCAGTACTTC. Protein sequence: CASSAGLAIPPWRYEQYF.

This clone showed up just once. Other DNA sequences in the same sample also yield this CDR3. The CDR3 region is CASSLGTGGSYEQYF. CDR3 nucleotides: TGTGCCAGCAGCTTGGGGACAGGGGGCTCCTACGAGCAGTACTTC. The rearrangement uses TRBV11-2 and TRBJ2-7, with 11 positions matching TRBD1. V dropped 3 bases and J dropped 0; count of bases not matched to a gene: 1. Germline CDR1 reads SGHAT; CDR2 reads FQNNGV. This CDR3 comprises 15 residues.

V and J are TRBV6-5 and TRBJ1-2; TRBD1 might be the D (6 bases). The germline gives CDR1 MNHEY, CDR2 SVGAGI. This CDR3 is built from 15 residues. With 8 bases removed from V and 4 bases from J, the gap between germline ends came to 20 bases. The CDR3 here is CASWGAIFSRYGYTF. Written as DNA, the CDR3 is TGTGCCAGCTGGGGGGCTATTTTTAGCCGCTATGGCTACACCTTC.

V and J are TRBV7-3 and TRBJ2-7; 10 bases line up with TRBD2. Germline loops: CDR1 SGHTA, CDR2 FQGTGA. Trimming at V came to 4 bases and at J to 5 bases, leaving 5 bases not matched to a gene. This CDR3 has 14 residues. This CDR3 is CASSSSGSGHEQYF. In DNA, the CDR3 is TGTGCCAGCAGCTCTAGCGGGAGCGGGCACGAGCAGTACTTC.

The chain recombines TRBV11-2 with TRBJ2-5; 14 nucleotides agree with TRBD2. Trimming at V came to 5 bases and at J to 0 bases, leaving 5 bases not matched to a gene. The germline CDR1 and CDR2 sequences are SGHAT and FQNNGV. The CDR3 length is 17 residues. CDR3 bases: TGTGCCAGCAGCCATGGGACTAGCGGGAGACACCAAGAGACCCAGTACTTC. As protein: CASSHGTSGRHQETQYF.

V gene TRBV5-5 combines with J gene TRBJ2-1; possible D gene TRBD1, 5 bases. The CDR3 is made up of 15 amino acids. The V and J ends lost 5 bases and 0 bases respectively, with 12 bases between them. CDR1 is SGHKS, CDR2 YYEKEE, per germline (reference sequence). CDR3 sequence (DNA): TGTGCCAGCAGGGGGCAGGGCAGCTCCTACAATGAGCAGTTCTTC. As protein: CASRGQGSSYNEQFF.

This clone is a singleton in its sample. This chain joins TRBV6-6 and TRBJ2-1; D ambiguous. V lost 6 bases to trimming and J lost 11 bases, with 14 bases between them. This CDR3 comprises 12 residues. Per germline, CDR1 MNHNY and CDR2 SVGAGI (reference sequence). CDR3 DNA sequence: TGTGCCAGCAGCCTCGAGAGGTTGAAGCAGTTCTTC. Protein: CASSLERLKQFF.

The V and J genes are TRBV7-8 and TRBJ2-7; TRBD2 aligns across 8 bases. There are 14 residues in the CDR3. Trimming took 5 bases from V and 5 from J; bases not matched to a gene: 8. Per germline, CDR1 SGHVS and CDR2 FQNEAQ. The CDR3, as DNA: TGTGCCAGCAGCCCCAGCGGGAGTCTCGACGAGCAGTACTTC. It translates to CASSPSGSLDEQYF. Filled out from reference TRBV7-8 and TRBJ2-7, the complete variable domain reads GAGVSQSPRYKVAKRGQDVALRCDPISGHVSLFWYQQALGQGPEFLTYFQNEAQLDKSGLPSDRFFAERPEGSVSTLKIQRTQQEDSAVYLCASSPSGSLDEQYFGPGTRLTVT.

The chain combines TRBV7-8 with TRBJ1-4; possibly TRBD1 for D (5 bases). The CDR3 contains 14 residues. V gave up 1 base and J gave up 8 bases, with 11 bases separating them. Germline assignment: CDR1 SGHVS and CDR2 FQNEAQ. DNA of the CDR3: TGTGCCAGCAGCTTAGGGGTGTCAGGGGAAAAACTGTTTTTT. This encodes CASSLGVSGEKLFF.

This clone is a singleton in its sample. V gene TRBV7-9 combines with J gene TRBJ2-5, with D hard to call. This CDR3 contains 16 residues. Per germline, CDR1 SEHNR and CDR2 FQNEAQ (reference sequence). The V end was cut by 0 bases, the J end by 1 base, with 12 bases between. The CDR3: CASSLARLATQETQYF. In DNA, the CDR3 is TGTGCCAGCAGCTTAGCGCGGTTGGCGACCCAAGAGACCCAGTACTTC.

The CDR3: CASSPDGGGDEQFF. CDR3 in DNA: TGTGCCAGCAGCCCCGACGGTGGGGGAGATGAGCAGTTCTTC. The chain carries TRBV9 and TRBJ2-1; either TRBD1 or TRBD2 may fit D (5 bases each). CDR1 and CDR2 (germline): SGDLS, YYNGEE. CDR3 length: 14 amino acids. V was cut by 4 bases and J by 8 bases, with 16 bases left in between.

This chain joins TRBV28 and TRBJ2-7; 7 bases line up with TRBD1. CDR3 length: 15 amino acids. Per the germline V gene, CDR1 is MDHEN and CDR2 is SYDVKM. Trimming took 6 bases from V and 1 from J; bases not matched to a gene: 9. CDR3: CASSEDRAYSYEQYF. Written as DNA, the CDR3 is TGTGCCAGCAGCGAAGACAGGGCGTATTCCTACGAGCAGTACTTC. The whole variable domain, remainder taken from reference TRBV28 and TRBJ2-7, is DVKVTQSSRYLVKRTGEKVFLECVQDMDHENMFWYRQDPGLGLRLIYFSYDVKMKEKGDIPEGYSVSREKKERFSLILESASTNQTSMYLCASSEDRAYSYEQYFGPGTRLTVT.